This T cell receptor beta chain stems from a study of shared clonotypes between healthy human individuals. The assay used deep level. For every subset, genomic DNA was evenly distributed across several immunoSEQ plates. Profiled with immunoSEQ multiplex PCR; TCRdb holds only in-frame clones, not every one. The profile covers approximately 2,000,000 clones, with around 93% appearing a single time and approximately 1.6% taken by the ten largest. Trimming shortened V by 1 base and J by 0 bases, and 13 bases separated the two germline ends. The CDR3 has 17 residues. Germline-derived CDR1 and CDR2 are LGHNA and YNFKEQ. General study points: Sample collection involved blood only; tissue repertoires are likely different.

Cells designated naive CD8 were CD45RO-negative and were positively selected for CCR7, with terminally differentiated effector memory CD45RA+ cells excluded. The table lists this clone with a count of one. Its antigen is unknown. V usage is TRBV4-2 and J usage is TRBJ2-1; possibly TRBD2 for D (6 bases). This TCR was sampled from a man between 18 and 29 years old in good health. Some clones in this sample may be carry-over from other donors' samples. Sequenced material: naive CD8+ T cells from PBMCs. The CDR3 DNA reads as TGTGCCAGCAGCCAAGTTATCCTAGCGAGCTCCTACAATGAGCAGTTCTTC. It specifies CASSQVILASSYNEQFF.